The 19 T cell receptor beta chains presented below share a single source sample, sequenced in a study of blood T cell repertoires in COVID-19. TCRdb keeps only in-frame clones here, not all; method: immunoSEQ multiplex PCR. In the table there are roughly 180,000 clones, 75% to 90% of which are singletons. The specimen sequenced was PBMCs or T cells enriched from blood (not recorded which). All receptors come from a woman aged 45-60 years who had recovered from COVID-19.

The rearrangement links TRBV27 to TRBJ2-7; 7 positions match TRBD1. Trimming removed 4 bases from V and 2 bases from J; junction bases left unmatched: 2. The CDR3 consists of 13 residues. The germline CDR1 and CDR2 sequences are MNHEY and SMNVEV (reference sequence). In nucleotides, the CDR3 is TGTGCCAGCAGTTCCCAGGGGGCCTACGAGCAGTACGTC. Translation gives CASSSQGAYEQYV.

This clone was seen more than once but under ten times. The chain uses TRBV19 and TRBJ1-1, with TRBD1 matching 11 bases. Germline V gene lookup returns CDR1 LNHDA and CDR2 SQIVND (reference sequence). The CDR3 consists of 13 residues. Trimming removed 10 bases from V and 8 bases from J; junction bases left unmatched: 9. The CDR3 sequence is CATLGQGGTEAFF. The DNA of the CDR3 is TGTGCCACCCTGGGACAGGGGGGGACCGAAGCTTTCTTT.

The chain has TRBV6-2 or TRBV6-3 and TRBJ2-7; D gene uncertain. Looked up from germline, CDR1 is MNHEY and CDR2 is SVGEGT. The V end was cut by 2 bases, the J end by 4 bases, with 6 bases between. This CDR3 is built from 12 residues. As DNA, the CDR3 is TGTGCCAGCAGTTACAACTCATACGAGCAGTACGTC. Its protein product is CASSYNSYEQYV.

J is TRBJ2-5 and V is TRBV5-4; tentative D call: TRBD2 (5 bases). Deletions cut 4 bases from V and 5 bases from J, with 12 bases between. The CDR3 loop spans 13 amino acids. The V gene's germline CDR1 is SGHNT and CDR2 YYREEE (reference sequence). CDR3 residues: CASSPPRGETQYF. For the CDR3, the DNA is TGTGCCAGCAGCCCTCCCCGCGGGGAGACCCAGTACTTC.

V usage is TRBV6-5 and J usage is TRBJ1-1, with 11 bases fitting TRBD1. J was trimmed by 8 bases and V by 6 bases; bases with no gene match: 5. The length of the CDR3 is 13 residues. Germline CDR1 is MNHEY and CDR2 is SVGAGI. The CDR3 DNA reads TGTGCCAGCAGAGGAAGGGACAGGGGGGAAGCTTTCTTT. The encoded protein is CASRGRDRGEAFF.

The chain combines TRBV30 with TRBJ1-6; no clear D gene. V was clipped by 2 bases and J by 9 bases, with 11 bases between them. From germline, CDR1 is GTSNPN and CDR2 SVGIG (reference sequence). CDR3 length: 13 amino acids. The chain's CDR3 is CAWSRLEGSPLHF. CDR3 nucleotides: TGTGCCTGGAGTCGACTCGAGGGTTCACCCCTCCACTTT.

This chain links TRBV7-9 with TRBJ1-6; D ambiguous. The length of the CDR3 is 12 residues. Trimming stripped 1 base from V and 14 bases from J, with 9 bases between. Per germline, CDR1 SEHNR and CDR2 FQNEAQ (reference sequence). The CDR3: CASSLVQDTLHF. The CDR3 DNA reads TGTGCCAGCAGCTTAGTCCAGGATACCCTCCACTTT.

This chain connects TRBV12-3 or TRBV12-4 to TRBJ1-2; D perhaps matches TRBD1 (5 bases). Trimming took off 7 bases at V and 7 bases at J, with 16 bases between the two ends. The CDR3 extends over 13 amino acids. The CDR3 nucleotides read TGTGCCAGCACCTTGGCTGGGGGACTTGGCTACACCTTC. Its protein product is CASTLAGGLGYTF.

The genes are TRBV7-2 and TRBJ1-4, with a possible D match to TRBD1 (5 bases). The CDR3 spans 13 residues. Germline assignment: CDR1 SGHTA and CDR2 FQGNSA. V was shortened by 3 bases and J by 8 bases, with 10 bases between the two germline ends. The CDR3 DNA reads as TGTGCCAGCAGCTTGGGGCAGTCCGAAAAACTGTTTTTT. Amino acids: CASSLGQSEKLFF.

V and J are TRBV9 and TRBJ2-6; no firm D call. In germline, CDR1 is SGDLS, CDR2 YYNGEE. Trimming cost V 4 bases and J 3 bases, with 20 bases left between them. The CDR3 loop spans 18 amino acids. The CDR3 protein is CASSPRPSVLGGANVLTF. The CDR3, as DNA: TGTGCCAGCAGCCCCCGGCCCTCAGTTCTAGGTGGGGCCAACGTCCTGACTTTC. Based on the CDR3 plus reference TRBV9 and TRBJ2-6, the full variable domain is DSGVTQTPKHLITATGQRVTLRCSPRSGDLSVYWYQQSLDQGLQFLIQYYNGEERAKGNILERFSAQQFPDLHSELNLSSLELGDSALYFCASSPRPSVLGGANVLTFGAGSRLTVL.

This chain links TRBV5-8 with TRBJ2-1, with D tentatively TRBD2 (7 bases). CDR1 is SGHTS, CDR2 YDEGEE, per germline. Trimming pared 0 bases from V and 4 bases from J, leaving 14 bases between. The CDR3 consists of 16 residues. In nucleotides, the CDR3 is TGTGCCAGCAGCTTGGGCCCGGGGGGCGGATACAATGAGCAGTTCTTC. Protein sequence: CASSLGPGGGYNEQFF.

The chain links TRBV4-3 to TRBJ2-3; 8 bases fit TRBD2. Trimming took 1 base from V and 3 from J; bases not matched to a gene: 6. CDR3 length: 16 residues. CDR1 and CDR2 from the germline V gene are LGHNA and YSLEER. This CDR3 reads CASSQGGPSGTDTQYF. The CDR3 bases are TGCGCCAGCAGCCAAGGGGGTCCTAGCGGGACAGATACGCAGTATTTT.

The gene calls are TRBV7-9 and TRBJ2-5; a weak D match, TRBD2 (7 bases). Germline V gene lookup returns CDR1 SEHNR and CDR2 FQNEAQ (reference sequence). The length of the CDR3 is 16 residues. V shed 5 bases and J shed 4 bases, with 20 bases lying between them. The CDR3, as DNA: TGTGCCAGCAGCCCAGGGGCTAGCGGAATAGGAGAGACCCAGTACTTC. The encoded protein is CASSPGASGIGETQYF.

This chain links TRBV3-1 (or the pseudogene TRBV3-2) with TRBJ2-1; 8 nucleotides align to TRBD1. The germline gives CDR1 LGHDT, CDR2 YNNKEL (reference sequence). V was clipped by 0 bases and J by 15 bases; unmatched bases: 4. This CDR3 comprises 12 residues. The CDR3 DNA is TGTGCCAGCAGCCAAGATGTCAGGGGGCCGTTCTTC. It specifies CASSQDVRGPFF.

The genes are TRBV9 and TRBJ2-1, with D possibly matching TRBD2 (5 bases). Germline V CDR1 and CDR2: SGDLS, YYNGEE. The V end lost 3 bases, the J end lost 0 bases, and 10 bases lay between the germline ends. The CDR3 runs to 15 residues. DNA for the CDR3: TGTGCCAGCAGCGACGGGGAAAGCTCCTACAATGAGCAGTTCTTC. This encodes CASSDGESSYNEQFF.

This clone was recorded only once. The chain couples TRBV6-5 to TRBJ1-3; 7 nucleotides agree with TRBD1. The CDR3 consists of 14 residues. Per germline, CDR1 MNHEY and CDR2 SVGAGI. With 6 bases clipped from V and 4 bases from J, the junction kept 6 bases outside the gene matches. CDR3 protein: CASREGAGGNTIYF. The CDR3 region has the DNA TGTGCCAGCAGAGAGGGGGCAGGGGGAAACACCATATATTTT.

V and J are TRBV11-3 and TRBJ2-5, with 9 bases lining up with TRBD1. The CDR3 covers 17 residues. Trimming cost V 5 bases and J 3 bases; bases outside gene matches: 13. Germline V gene data show CDR1 as SGHNT and CDR2 as YENEEA. The CDR3 loop is CASSLGQGKAGEETQYF. As DNA, the CDR3 is TGTGCCAGCAGCCTTGGACAGGGGAAGGCGGGGGAAGAGACCCAGTACTTC.

The V call is TRBV2, the J call TRBJ1-5, with a tentative D call TRBD1 (6 bases). The CDR3 loop spans 15 amino acids. Looked up from germline, CDR1 is SNHLY and CDR2 is FYNNEI. Trimming removed 8 bases at V and 9 bases at J, with 23 bases between. Here the CDR3 DNA reads TGTGCCAGCTGGGGGGGGCAGTCTGAAAAGGGGCCCCAGCATTTT. This gives the protein CASWGGQSEKGPQHF.

The V and J genes are TRBV7-9 and TRBJ1-4, with TRBD1 matching 10 bases. The trim removed 1 base at V and 8 bases at J, leaving 13 bases unmatched. CDR3 length: 18 residues. Germline assignment: CDR1 SEHNR and CDR2 FQNEAQ (reference sequence). Here the CDR3 reads CASSLEFLADRGSEKLFF. In DNA, the CDR3 is TGTGCCAGCAGCTTAGAATTCTTGGCGGACAGGGGGTCCGAAAAACTGTTTTTT.